This record concerns one T cell receptor (beta chain) sequence. Its antigen is unidentified. TCRdb reprocessed the 5' RACE reads via MiXCR and lists one record per CDR3 protein. The data contain a few hundred thousand distinct CDR3 sequences, roughly 7% of them singletons. The data belong to a study of T cells after yellow fever vaccination. Study-level points and caveats: Peaking on day 5 versus 15, the secondary response was faster but weaker.

CDR1 is SNHLY and CDR2 is FYNNEI in the germline V gene. V dropped 1 base and J dropped 4 bases, with 6 bases sitting between them. The CDR3 is made up of 13 amino acids. Sequencing was performed on PBMCs, taken 45 days after the first yellow fever vaccination. The J gene is TRBJ2-3, the V gene TRBV2, with unresolved D. This sequence originates from a man aged 18 to 29 who received the YFV17D yellow fever vaccine. The CDR3, as DNA: TGTGCCAGCAGTGAAGACGGTTCAGATACGCAGTATTTT. Encoded protein: CASSEDGSDTQYF. The whole variable domain, remainder taken from reference TRBV2 and TRBJ2-3, is EPEVTQTPSHQVTQMGQEVILRCVPISNHLYFYWYRQILGQKVEFLVSFYNNEISEKSEIFDDQFSVERPDGSNFTLKIRSTKLEDSAMYFCASSEDGSDTQYFGPGTRLTVL.